Sequencing of this T cell receptor beta chain was carried out in a study of Ad26.COV2.S vaccination and SARS-CoV-2 variants. Some clones are missing from TCRdb's copy, which holds only in-frame ones; the method was immunoSEQ multiplex PCR. This repertoire shows around 450,000 clones, 80% to 95% found once; its top ten account for more than 9%. Treatment denoted: some 20 received Ad26.COV2.S at low or high dose, single or two shots; roughly five received placebo; per-sample allocation not given. At day 63 after the first vaccine or placebo injection, samples were drawn. The length of the CDR3 is 15 residues. V dropped 6 bases and J dropped 8 bases, with 22 bases sitting between them. CDR1 and CDR2 (germline): DFQATT, SNEGSKA (reference sequence).

This clonotype was sampled from a person aged 18-60 years who received the Ad26.COV2.S COVID-19 vaccine or a placebo. This chain connects TRBV20-1 to TRBJ1-4; unclear D gene. Sequencing used peripheral blood, obtained in a trial of Ad26.COV2.S vaccine versus placebo. DNA of the CDR3: TGCAGTGCCAGTGAGATAAAGGGAGGACGGGAAAAACTGTTTTTT. Its protein product is CSASEIKGGREKLFF.